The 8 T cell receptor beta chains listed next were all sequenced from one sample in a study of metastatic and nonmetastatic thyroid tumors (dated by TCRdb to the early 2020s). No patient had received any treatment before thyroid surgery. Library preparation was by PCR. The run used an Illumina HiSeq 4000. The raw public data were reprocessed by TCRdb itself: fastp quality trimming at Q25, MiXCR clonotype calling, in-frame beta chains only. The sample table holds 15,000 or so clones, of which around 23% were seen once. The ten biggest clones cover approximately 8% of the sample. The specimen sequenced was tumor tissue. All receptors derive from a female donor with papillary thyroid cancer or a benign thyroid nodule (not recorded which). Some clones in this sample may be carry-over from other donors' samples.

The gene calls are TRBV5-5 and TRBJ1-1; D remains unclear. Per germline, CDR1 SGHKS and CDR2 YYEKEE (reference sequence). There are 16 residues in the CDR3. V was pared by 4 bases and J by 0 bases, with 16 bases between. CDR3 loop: CASSEETRIVNTEAFF. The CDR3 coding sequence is TGTGCCAGCAGCGAGGAAACCAGAATCGTGAACACTGAAGCTTTCTTT.

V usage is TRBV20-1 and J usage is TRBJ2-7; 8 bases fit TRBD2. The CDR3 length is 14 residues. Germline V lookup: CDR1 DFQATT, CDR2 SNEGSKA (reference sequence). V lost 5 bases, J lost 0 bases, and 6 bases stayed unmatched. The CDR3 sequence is CSAPTSASSYEQYF. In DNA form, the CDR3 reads TGCAGTGCTCCGACTAGCGCGAGCTCCTACGAGCAGTACTTC.

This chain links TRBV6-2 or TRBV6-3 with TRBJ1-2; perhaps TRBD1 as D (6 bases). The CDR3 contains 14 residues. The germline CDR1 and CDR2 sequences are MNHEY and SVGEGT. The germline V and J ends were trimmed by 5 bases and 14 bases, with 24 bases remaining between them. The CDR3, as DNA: TGTGCCAGCAGTCTTACAGGGCGACTCGGGGGGGAGACCTTC. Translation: CASSLTGRLGGETF.

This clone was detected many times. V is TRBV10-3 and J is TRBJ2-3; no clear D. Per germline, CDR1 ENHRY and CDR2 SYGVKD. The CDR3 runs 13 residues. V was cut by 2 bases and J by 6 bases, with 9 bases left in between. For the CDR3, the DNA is TGTGCCATCAGTGAGCTAACCACGGATACGCAGTATTTT. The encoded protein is CAISELTTDTQYF.

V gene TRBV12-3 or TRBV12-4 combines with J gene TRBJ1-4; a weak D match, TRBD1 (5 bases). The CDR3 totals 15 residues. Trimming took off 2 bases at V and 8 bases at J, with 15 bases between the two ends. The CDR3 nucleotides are TGTGCCAGCAGTTTAAGGGACTTAACCCGGGAAAAACTGTTTTTT. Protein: CASSLRDLTREKLFF.

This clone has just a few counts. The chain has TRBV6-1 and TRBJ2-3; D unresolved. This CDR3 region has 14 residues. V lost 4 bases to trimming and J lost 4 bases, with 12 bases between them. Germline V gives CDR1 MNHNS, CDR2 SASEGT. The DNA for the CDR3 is TGTGCCAGCAGTGCCCAATCCGGAGCAGATACGCAGTATTTT. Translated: CASSAQSGADTQYF.

The CDR3 bases are TGTGCCTGGAGTAGGGACGGGGGGGCCAATGAGCAGTTCTTC. Its protein is CAWSRDGGANEQFF. The V gene is TRBV30, the J gene TRBJ2-1, with 8 bases aligning to TRBD2. This CDR3 has 14 residues. J lost 6 bases, V lost 2 bases, and 6 bases had no gene match. The germline V gene encodes CDR1 GTSNPN and CDR2 SVGIG (reference sequence).

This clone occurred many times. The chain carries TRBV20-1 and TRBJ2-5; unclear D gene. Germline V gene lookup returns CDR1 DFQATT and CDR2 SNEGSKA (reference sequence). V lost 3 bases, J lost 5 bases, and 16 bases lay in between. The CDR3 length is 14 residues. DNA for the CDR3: TGCAGTGCTAGGGCCGCGGCCATACGGGAGACCCAGTACTTC. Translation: CSARAAAIRETQYF.